A single sample is the source of the 16 T cell receptor beta chains below, sequenced in a study of blood T cell repertoires in COVID-19. Using immunoSEQ multiplex PCR, the repertoire was profiled, and TCRdb retains in-frame clones only, with some absent. The sample yields more than 130,000 clones, roughly 80% seen once. The sequencing sample was made of peripheral blood. These receptor sequences come from an elderly woman in a cohort sampled during active or convalescent COVID-19.

This clone was recorded once. The chain joins TRBV4-3 to TRBJ2-3; TRBD2 might be the D (5 bases). V shed 0 bases and J shed 8 bases, with 12 bases lying between them. The CDR3 has 14 amino acids. CDR1 is LGHNA, CDR2 YSLEER, per germline. This CDR3 is CASSQDPIAGTQYF. CDR3 nucleotide sequence: TGCGCCAGCAGCCAAGACCCAATCGCGGGTACGCAGTATTTT.

The rearrangement uses TRBV27 and TRBJ2-1; TRBD1 might be the D (6 bases). The germline V gene encodes CDR1 MNHEY and CDR2 SMNVEV (reference sequence). Deletions cut 3 bases from V and 10 bases from J, with 10 bases between. The CDR3 covers 12 residues. Here the CDR3 reads CASSLGAGEQFF. CDR3 coding DNA: TGTGCCAGCAGTTTGGGGGCAGGGGAGCAGTTCTTC.

The sample holds a few counts of this clone. The CDR3 DNA sequence: TGTGCCAGCAGTGAACGGGCAGGGCGAAGTTCACCCCTCCACTTT. Translated: CASSERAGRSSPLHF. The V and J genes are TRBV6-1 and TRBJ1-6, with D tentatively TRBD1 (5 bases). Trimming took off 2 bases at V and 9 bases at J, with 14 bases between the two ends. CDR1 MNHNS and CDR2 SASEGT come from the germline V gene. The CDR3 runs 15 residues.

The rearrangement links TRBV27 to TRBJ2-3; no reliable D call. Per the germline V gene, CDR1 is MNHEY and CDR2 is SMNVEV (reference sequence). V lost 2 bases to trimming and J lost 4 bases, with 7 bases between them. This CDR3 region has 13 residues. CDR3 loop: CASSLRGADTQYF. CDR3 coding DNA: TGTGCCAGCAGTTTAAGAGGTGCAGATACGCAGTATTTT.

This chain joins TRBV18 and TRBJ1-2; 7 bases align to TRBD1. V shed 6 bases, J shed 4 bases, and the junction held 8 bases outside the gene matches. Germline loops: CDR1 KGHSH, CDR2 LQKENI. The CDR3 loop spans 14 amino acids. The CDR3 loop reads CASSRQGDSYGYTF. CDR3 sequence (DNA): TGTGCCAGCTCGCGACAGGGAGACAGCTATGGCTACACCTTC.

This clone was seen a few times. The rearrangement joins TRBV6-6 to TRBJ1-1; 7 bases are a match to TRBD1. V trimming: 5 bases; J trimming: 6 bases; junction bases outside the gene matches: 9. The CDR3 totals 14 residues. Germline V CDR1 and CDR2: MNHNY, SVGAGI (reference sequence). This CDR3 reads CASSPDDRAAEAFF. In DNA, the CDR3 is TGTGCCAGCAGTCCCGACGACAGGGCCGCTGAAGCTTTCTTT.

The V and J genes are TRBV7-2 and TRBJ2-1, with TRBD2 as a possible D gene (5 bases). Trimming stripped 3 bases from V and 9 bases from J, with 27 bases between. This CDR3 comprises 18 residues. CDR1 and CDR2 (germline): SGHTA, FQGNSA. CDR3 loop: CASSLTLNSGVLDGEQFF. DNA for the CDR3: TGTGCCAGCAGCTTGACACTCAACAGCGGCGTTTTGGATGGTGAGCAGTTCTTC.

This clone was recorded a few times. V usage is TRBV5-4 and J usage is TRBJ1-3, with D perhaps matching TRBD1 (5 bases). Per the germline V gene, CDR1 is SGHNT and CDR2 is YYREEE (reference sequence). This CDR3 spans 16 amino acids. Trimming left V 4 bases short and J 0 bases short, with 14 bases between. CDR3 sequence: CASSRDSQNSGNTIYF. CDR3 nucleotide sequence: TGTGCCAGCAGCCGGGACTCCCAAAACTCTGGAAACACCATATATTTT.

Comments on this clone: The same CDR3 is also encoded by other DNA sequences in this sample. The gene calls are TRBV4-1 and TRBJ2-5; 7 bases match TRBD1. This CDR3 is 14 amino acids long. The trim removed 3 bases at V and 5 bases at J, leaving 6 bases unmatched. Germline values: CDR1 MGHRA, CDR2 YSYEKL. CDR3 in DNA: TGCGCCAGCAGCCACCGACAGGGACAGGAGACCCAGTACTTC. Its translation: CASSHRQGQETQYF.

V and J are TRBV4-2 and TRBJ2-7; 9 nucleotides align to TRBD1. Germline CDR1 is LGHNA and CDR2 is YNFKEQ. V trimming: 3 bases; J trimming: 4 bases; junction bases outside the gene matches: 13. This CDR3 is 17 amino acids long. The CDR3 bases are TGTGCCAGCAGCCAGGATTTTCTTGGGACAGGGAGTTACGAGCAGTACGTC. Amino acid sequence: CASSQDFLGTGSYEQYV.

This rearrangement joins TRBV25-1 to TRBJ1-2; TRBD1 aligns across 9 bases. The CDR3 sequence is 13 residues long. The junction had 5 bases not matched to a gene; V was cut back by 6 bases and J by 6 bases. The germline CDR1 and CDR2 sequences are MGHDK and SYGVNS. CDR3 DNA: TGTGCCAGCAGACAGGGGGCGGAGGATGGCTACACCTTC. This codes for CASRQGAEDGYTF.

V and J are TRBV5-1 and TRBJ2-5; 9 bases are a match to TRBD1. The CDR3 length is 17 residues. With V trimmed by 0 bases and J by 5 bases, 11 bases remained unmatched. Germline V lookup: CDR1 SGHRS, CDR2 YFSETQ. The CDR3 region is CASSLGTGDTRGETQYF. The CDR3 nucleotides read TGCGCCAGCAGCTTGGGGACAGGGGATACGCGTGGGGAGACCCAGTACTTC.

The chain combines TRBV7-3 with TRBJ2-5, with TRBD1 matching 7 bases. Germline V lookup: CDR1 SGHTA, CDR2 FQGTGA. The CDR3 sequence is 16 residues long. Unmatched junction bases numbered 12, after V lost 3 bases and J lost 5 bases. The DNA for the CDR3 is TGTGCCAGCAGCTTGGGACAGTTACCATACGTGGAGACCCAGTACTTC. Protein: CASSLGQLPYVETQYF.

The rearrangement links TRBV4-2 to TRBJ2-1; 11 positions match TRBD2. Germline V gene lookup returns CDR1 LGHNA and CDR2 YNFKEQ. The CDR3 is 16 amino acids. Germline trimming cut 0 bases from V and 4 bases from J; bases unmatched to any gene: 2. CDR3 coding DNA: TGTGCCAGCAGCCAAGAACTAGCGGGGGTATACAATGAGCAGTTCTTC. Its translation is CASSQELAGVYNEQFF.

The chain recombines TRBV3-1 (or the pseudogene TRBV3-2) with TRBJ1-2, with TRBD1 as a possible D gene (5 bases). V was pared by 3 bases and J by 6 bases, with 17 bases between. This CDR3 region has 15 residues. Per the germline V gene, CDR1 is LGHDT and CDR2 is YNNKEL (reference sequence). The chain's CDR3 is CASSQRGEEVHGYTF. As DNA, the CDR3 is TGTGCCAGCAGCCAGCGGGGGGAGGAGGTTCATGGCTACACCTTC.

V usage is TRBV19 and J usage is TRBJ2-2; 11 positions agree with TRBD2. The trim removed 7 bases at V and 6 bases at J, leaving 4 bases unmatched. CDR1 and CDR2 from the germline V gene are LNHDA and SQIVND (reference sequence). This CDR3 has 14 residues. The CDR3 DNA reads TGTGCCAGTAAACTAGCGGGGGTACCCGGGGAGCTGTTTTTT. Translation: CASKLAGVPGELFF.